This TCR beta chain originates from a study of cytomegalovirus exposure and HLA in healthy donors. Notes on the study in general: In the approximately 130 validation repertoires, about 94% of cluster scores exceeded 0, per a later analysis.

CDR3 length: 15 amino acids. V was clipped by 3 bases and J by 1 base; unmatched bases: 5. Germline V gene data show CDR1 as MNHNS and CDR2 as SASEGT. Comment on this clone: Its antigen is not identified.

Generated by immunoSEQ multiplex PCR, the TCRdb table keeps only in-frame clones and is missing some. This table has 150,000 to 200,000 clones, approximately 96% appearing once. This clonotype was obtained from a woman between 18 and 29 years old in good health and CMV-seronegative. V and J are TRBV6-1 and TRBJ2-7, with 8 nucleotides matching TRBD2. Source material: PBMCs. CDR3 protein: CASSEWRGASYEQYF. In DNA, the CDR3 is TGTGCCAGCAGTGAGTGGCGGGGGGCATCCTACGAGCAGTACTTC.